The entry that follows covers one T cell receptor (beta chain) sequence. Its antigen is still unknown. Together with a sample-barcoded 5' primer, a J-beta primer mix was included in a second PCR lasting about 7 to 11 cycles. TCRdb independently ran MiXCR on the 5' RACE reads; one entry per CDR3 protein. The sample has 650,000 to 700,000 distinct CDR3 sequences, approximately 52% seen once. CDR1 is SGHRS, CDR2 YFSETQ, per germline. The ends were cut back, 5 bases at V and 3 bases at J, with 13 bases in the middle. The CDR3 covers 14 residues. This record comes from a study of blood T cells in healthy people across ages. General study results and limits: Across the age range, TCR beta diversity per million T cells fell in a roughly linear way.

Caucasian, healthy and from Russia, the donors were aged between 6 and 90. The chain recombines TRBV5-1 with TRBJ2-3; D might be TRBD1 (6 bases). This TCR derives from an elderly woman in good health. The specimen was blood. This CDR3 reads CASRLGGRTDTQYF. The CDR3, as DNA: TGCGCCAGCAGGTTAGGGGGTCGGACAGATACGCAGTATTTT.